Listed below are T cell receptor beta chains from one sample, sequenced in a study of blood T cell repertoires in COVID-19. Sequencing was performed with immunoSEQ multiplex PCR; in TCRdb, only in-frame clones are kept and a portion is missing. The profile shows approximately 170,000 clones, roughly 90% of them singletons. Source material: peripheral blood. These receptors all stem from a man in his 60s with active or convalescent COVID-19. Each CDR3 is given with its conserved first and last residue.

TRBV14 | CASSQASARTDTQYF
TRBV2 | CASSVTGSDGYTF
TRBV5-1 | CASSLDGGDNSPLHF
TRBV5-6 | CASSLSQALTGELFF
TRBV18 | CASSPDRATNEKLFF
TRBV4-2 | CASSQRGGESGNTIYF
TRBV11-2 | CASSKGPIGGETQYF
TRBV7-9 | CASSLAWDSGQYF
TRBV19 | CASSPGTGGTNEAFF
TRBV6-5 | CASSSPSGKETQYF
TRBV7-9 | CASGKDRGDTDTQYF
TRBV30 | CAWSKTGVARNTEAFF
TRBV6-5 | CASSYSRQTPTYEQYF
TRBV6-5 | CASSLDRGSNQPQHF
TRBV6-4 | CASSAQHRTVQYF
TRBV18 | CASSPGQGYTF
TRBV6-1 | CASSARGGGSSYNEQFF
TRBV6-1 | CASSDFGGAYNEQFF
TRBV19 | CASNLQGARTEAFF